Described below is a single T cell receptor beta chain sequence and its context. Antigen specificity is unknown. These data are taken from a study of cytomegalovirus exposure and HLA in healthy donors. The V gene lost 0 bases and the J gene lost 2 bases, with 9 bases spanning the gap. Germline V gene sequence: CDR1 SQVTM, CDR2 ANQGSEA. CDR3 length: 14 amino acids. Using immunoSEQ multiplex PCR, the repertoire was profiled, and TCRdb retains in-frame clones only, with some absent. The sample has over 150,000 clones, 80% to 85% seen once. Study observations and caveats: Researchers counted 164 TCR beta chains as cytomegalovirus-associated.

Material for sequencing was PBMCs. The sequence was obtained from a woman younger than 30 in good health and CMV-seropositive. J is TRBJ2-3 and V is TRBV29-1; no firm D call. The CDR3 loop is CSVEDWQDTDTQYF. The CDR3 DNA follows: TGCAGCGTTGAAGATTGGCAGGACACAGATACGCAGTATTTT.